Detailed here is one TCR beta chain. No antigen is known for it. Per-nucleotide qualities are absent, and no much larger clonotype sits a single base away. From its cysteine to its phenylalanine, the CDR3 spans 13 amino acids. The entry retains the CDR3 DNA only, 39 bases that are in frame from base 1. V is shortened by 2 bases, J by 5 bases, and the region joining them spans 8 bases. Based on the germline V gene, the CDR1 and CDR2 sequences are SGHRS and YFSETQ. TCRbeta CDR3 regions were amplified from genomic DNA using the immunoSEQ Assay, a bias-controlled multiplex PCR. Regarding the original processing steps: Nucleated cell counts per sample were estimated from amplification of reference gene primers within the assay. To quantify the absolute abundance of each unique TCRbeta CDR3 rearrangement, sequence reads were collapsed and filtered. Productive Simpson clonality was computed per sample as the square root of Simpson's diversity index over productive rearrangements. TCRdb's version of the immuneACCESS table is confined to in-frame rearrangements and falls short of the full clone set. An unresolved V gene accounts for under half of the shortfall where checked; the remainder is of unknown origin. V, J and clone size are those of that table, while D and trimming were read from the DNA. This sample holds 200,000 to 250,000 clones; 85% to 90% were observed only once. The ten largest account for approximately 3.4% of the sample.

The entry originates in a study of blood T cell repertoires in COVID-19 (dated by TCRdb to 2020 to 2022). In the study overall: Collaborator samples came from the United States, Italy and Spain and covered acute and convalescent phases of COVID-19. The prospective study material was composed of cDNA or gDNA derived from T cells, B-cell-depleted T cells, or PBMCs. Deeply sampled blood TCRbeta repertoires from subjects exposed to, actively infected with, or recovered from COVID-19 were included in the dataset. The repertoires were released in a freely available public database meant as a resource for research on the immune response to SARS-CoV-2. The samples were drawn from the first 160 participants of the ongoing ImmuneRACE study and from 1,254 subjects provided by 6 global collaborators. Sample metadata almost always included a de-identified subject ID, COVID-19 status, age in years and sex. Where available, HLA class I and class II types were taken from metadata supplied by the sample provider and were not determined by assay-based typing. General study outcomes and caveats: The quantity of clinical and demographic metadata differed by source and by participant and was supplied without curation.

Participants in the prospective study were aged roughly 18 to 100 years, lived in over 20 United States geographic areas, and enrolled through a virtual design. To assign participants to cohorts, the prospective study relied on clinical history that participants themselves reported in a screening survey and a study questionnaire. Each participant in the prospective study had whole blood, serum and a nasopharyngeal or oropharyngeal swab collected by mobile phlebotomists. Over a roughly 2-month period, participants in the prospective study had the option of providing additional blood draws and questionnaires. Prospective study blood samples were shipped either frozen or at room temperature before DNA extraction.

The specimen sequenced was PBMCs or T cells enriched from blood (not recorded which). The sequence links TRBV5-1 to TRBJ1-5, with TRBD1 as a weak D call on 5 bases. The clonotype comes from a young woman in a cohort exposed to, infected with or recovered from COVID-19 (not recorded which). The DNA sequence is as follows: TGCGCCAGCAGCTTTGGGGCGGATCAGCCCCAGCATTTT. This is translated as CASSFGADQPQHF.